Below are 31 T cell receptor beta chains sequenced from a single sample in a study of blood T cell repertoires in COVID-19. Only in-frame clones appear in the TCRdb table, and some are missing; sequencing was by immunoSEQ multiplex PCR. This sample has about 380,000 clones, with 75% to 90% found just once. Specimen: peripheral blood. These receptors all come from a woman aged 18 to 35 with acute or convalescent COVID-19.

V and J are TRBV5-1 and TRBJ1-3, with D maybe TRBD1 (6 bases). This CDR3 contains 14 residues. Trimming pared 0 bases from V and 3 bases from J, leaving 7 bases between. Per the germline V gene, CDR1 is SGHRS and CDR2 is YFSETQ. CDR3 region: CASSLAGDGNTIYF. The CDR3 DNA is TGCGCCAGCAGCTTGGCAGGGGATGGAAACACCATATATTTT.

V and J are TRBV4-1 and TRBJ2-2, with D unresolved. Germline CDR1 and CDR2: MGHRA and YSYEKL. V was trimmed by 5 bases and J by 6 bases, leaving 13 bases between them. The CDR3 is 14 residues long. CDR3: CASSSRPSPGELFF. CDR3 nucleotides: TGCGCCAGCAGCTCTAGACCCTCTCCCGGGGAGCTGTTTTTT.

The chain links TRBV5-4 to TRBJ1-2, with TRBD1 matching over 9 bases. V shed 2 bases and J 2 bases; nucleotides not matched to a gene: 1. The CDR3 extends over 14 amino acids. Germline V gives CDR1 SGHNT, CDR2 YYREEE (reference sequence). CDR3 sequence reads: CASSLGQGNYGYTF. The CDR3, as DNA: TGTGCCAGCAGCTTAGGACAGGGGAACTATGGCTACACCTTC.

Comment on this clone: Other DNA sequences of this sample code for an identical CDR3. This chain uses TRBV3-1 (or the pseudogene TRBV3-2) with TRBJ1-2, with D tentatively TRBD1 (5 bases). The V and J ends lost 1 base and 7 bases respectively, with 7 bases between them. The CDR3 is 12 amino acids. The V gene's germline CDR1 is LGHDT and CDR2 YNNKEL (reference sequence). The CDR3: CASSQGRGGYTF. For the CDR3, the DNA is TGTGCCAGCAGCCAAGGGAGGGGTGGCTACACCTTC.

The chain couples TRBV5-1 to TRBJ1-5; TRBD1 might be the D (6 bases). From germline, CDR1 is SGHRS and CDR2 YFSETQ. The CDR3 spans 15 residues. Trimming removed 0 bases at V and 6 bases at J, with 13 bases between. The CDR3 DNA follows: TGCGCCAGCAGCTTGGAAACAGGGCGAGGTCAGCCCCAGCATTTT. Its translation: CASSLETGRGQPQHF.

The chain is built from TRBV2 and TRBJ1-6; TRBD1 is a possible D gene (6 bases). Trimming pared 6 bases from V and 7 bases from J, leaving 10 bases between. The germline gives CDR1 SNHLY, CDR2 FYNNEI. The CDR3 contains 13 residues. The CDR3 here is CASRGRGNSPLHF. The DNA of the CDR3 is TGTGCCAGCAGGGGGAGGGGGAATTCACCCCTCCACTTT. Filled out from reference TRBV2 and TRBJ1-6, the complete variable domain reads EPEVTQTPSHQVTQMGQEVILRCVPISNHLYFYWYRQILGQKVEFLVSFYNNEISEKSEIFDDQFSVERPDGSNFTLKIRSTKLEDSAMYFCASRGRGNSPLHFGNGTRLTVT.

This clone has a single count. The V and J genes are TRBV5-4 and TRBJ1-6; tentative D call: TRBD1 (5 bases). CDR1 SGHNT and CDR2 YYREEE come from the germline V gene (reference sequence). This CDR3 comprises 16 residues. V lost 4 bases to trimming and J lost 5 bases, with 16 bases between them. CDR3 sequence: CASSASAAGHNSPLHF. The CDR3 nucleotides read TGTGCCAGCAGCGCCTCGGCCGCAGGGCATAATTCACCCCTCCACTTT.

The CDR3 sequence is CASSLSTAMNTEAFF. The CDR3 bases are TGTGCCAGCAGTCTCTCGACAGCTATGAACACTGAAGCTTTCTTT. This sequence joins TRBV27 and TRBJ1-1; TRBD1 might be the D (5 bases). The germline gives CDR1 MNHEY, CDR2 SMNVEV (reference sequence). CDR3 length: 15 residues. Trimming stripped 5 bases from V and 0 bases from J, with 13 bases between.

This chain joins TRBV14 and TRBJ2-5; D unclear. This CDR3 contains 12 residues. Trimming removed 0 bases at V and 9 bases at J, with 8 bases between. The V gene's germline CDR1 is SGHDN and CDR2 FVKESK. CDR3 sequence: CASSQETAAQYF. The CDR3 coding sequence is TGTGCCAGCAGCCAAGAAACGGCGGCCCAGTACTTC.

The rearrangement links TRBV5-1 to TRBJ1-1, with D unresolved. The CDR3 extends over 13 amino acids. Trimming left V 2 bases short and J 6 bases short, with 11 bases between. Germline lookup yields CDR1 SGHRS and CDR2 YFSETQ. This CDR3 reads CASSLEGSAEAFF. The DNA of the CDR3 is TGCGCCAGCAGCTTAGAGGGTAGCGCTGAAGCTTTCTTT.

This clone is a singleton in its sample. The chain links TRBV5-1 to TRBJ1-6; 7 nucleotides line up with TRBD1. The trim removed 3 bases at V and 6 bases at J, leaving 9 bases unmatched. This CDR3 is 16 amino acids long. The germline V gene has CDR1 SGHRS and CDR2 YFSETQ. CDR3 amino acids: CASSSQTGNGNSPLHF. In DNA form, the CDR3 reads TGCGCCAGCAGCTCGCAGACAGGGAACGGTAATTCACCCCTCCACTTT.

The chain couples TRBV10-1 to TRBJ2-3, with a weak D call TRBD2 (5 bases). Trimming pared 3 bases from V and 0 bases from J, leaving 10 bases between. CDR1 is WNHNN and CDR2 is SYGVQD in the germline V gene (reference sequence). This CDR3 is 15 amino acids long. DNA of the CDR3: TGCGCCAGCAGTGAAGGTCGACTAAGCACAGATACGCAGTATTTT. This encodes CASSEGRLSTDTQYF.

This chain links TRBV28 with TRBJ2-4, with 8 positions matching TRBD1. CDR1 MDHEN and CDR2 SYDVKM come from the germline V gene. The CDR3 sequence is 15 residues long. The V segment lost 6 bases and the J segment 7 bases; nucleotides outside the gene matches: 11. CDR3 sequence: CASSPRWTGWNIQYF. DNA of the CDR3: TGTGCCAGCAGCCCACGGTGGACAGGGTGGAACATTCAGTACTTC.

This clone was counted only a few times. The rearrangement uses TRBV7-9 and TRBJ1-4; 9 bases fit TRBD1. This CDR3 contains 14 residues. The junction had 5 bases not matched to a gene; V was cut back by 5 bases and J by 7 bases. In germline, CDR1 is SEHNR, CDR2 FQNEAQ (reference sequence). The CDR3 bases are TGTGCCAGCAGCCTACAGGGGGCGAGTGAAAAACTGTTTTTT. Amino acids: CASSLQGASEKLFF.

The chain couples TRBV28 to TRBJ2-3; D may be TRBD1 (5 bases). There are 14 residues in the CDR3. Trimming left V 10 bases short and J 0 bases short, with 14 bases between. CDR1 is MDHEN, CDR2 SYDVKM, per germline. The CDR3 reads CAIARGTSTDTQYF. The CDR3 nucleotides are TGTGCCATCGCTAGGGGTACTAGCACAGATACGCAGTATTTT.

The rearrangement joins TRBV28 to TRBJ1-1; 8 bases align to TRBD1. V shed 5 bases and J 1 base; nucleotides not matched to a gene: 6. Germline CDR1 is MDHEN and CDR2 is SYDVKM. This CDR3 spans 15 amino acids. The CDR3 sequence: CASSIPTGENTEAFF. CDR3 coding DNA: TGTGCCAGCAGTATACCGACAGGGGAGAACACTGAAGCTTTCTTT.

V and J are TRBV25-1 and TRBJ2-7; D uncertain. This CDR3 is built from 13 residues. The V gene's germline CDR1 is MGHDK and CDR2 SYGVNS. The ends were cut back, 2 bases at V and 4 bases at J, with 9 bases in the middle. The CDR3: CASSEMRLYEQYF. Written as DNA, the CDR3 is TGTGCCAGCAGTGAAATGAGGTTATACGAGCAGTACTTC.

The V gene is TRBV28, the J gene TRBJ2-7; D is ambiguous. This CDR3 is built from 14 residues. The ends were cut back, 3 bases at V and 0 bases at J, with 9 bases in the middle. Per the germline V gene, CDR1 is MDHEN and CDR2 is SYDVKM. The CDR3 DNA is TGTGCCAGCAGTTTTGAAGAGAGCTCCTACGAGCAGTACTTC. Encoded protein: CASSFEESSYEQYF.

The chain uses TRBV7-2 and TRBJ1-1; D remains ambiguous. Germline V gene data show CDR1 as SGHTA and CDR2 as FQGNSA. V was pared by 8 bases and J by 1 base, with 8 bases between. There are 12 residues in the CDR3. For the CDR3, the DNA is TGTGCCAGCGGGCGAGAGAACACTGAAGCTTTCTTT. Its translation is CASGRENTEAFF.

The CDR3 loop reads CASQDRDDTQYF. DNA for the CDR3: TGTGCCAGCCAAGACAGGGACGATACGCAGTATTTT. The V gene is TRBV12-3 or TRBV12-4, the J gene TRBJ2-3, with 7 bases lining up with TRBD1. V was pared by 8 bases and J by 6 bases, with 5 bases of the junction left unmatched. The CDR3 sequence is 12 residues long.

CDR3: CASRMTGPGNTIYF. The DNA for the CDR3 is TGTGCCAGTAGAATGACAGGCCCGGGAAACACCATATATTTT. The genes are TRBV19 and TRBJ1-3, with a possible D match to TRBD1 (6 bases). The CDR3 is 14 residues long. CDR1 is LNHDA and CDR2 is SQIVND in the germline V gene (reference sequence). The ends were cut back, 6 bases at V and 4 bases at J, with 13 bases in the middle.

In its sample, this clone was seen once. The rearrangement links TRBV12-3 or TRBV12-4 to TRBJ1-5; D possibly corresponds to TRBD1 (5 bases). The CDR3 spans 13 residues. Trimming removed 7 bases from V and 8 bases from J, with 15 bases in between. The CDR3 here is CASTWGEVEPQHF. The CDR3 DNA is TGTGCCAGCACCTGGGGGGAAGTGGAGCCCCAGCATTTT.

This chain uses TRBV21-1 with TRBJ1-1. TRBV21-1 is assigned pseudogene status. The CDR3 covers 17 residues. The CDR3 protein is CASSKEKAVSDGTEAFF. CDR3 DNA: TGTGCCAGCAGCAAAGAAAAGGCCGTAAGCGATGGCACTGAAGCTTTCTTT.

The chain carries TRBV19 and TRBJ2-3; 10 nucleotides line up with TRBD2. This CDR3 comprises 16 residues. V trimming: 4 bases; J trimming: 2 bases; junction bases outside the gene matches: 6. Germline V gene sequence: CDR1 LNHDA, CDR2 SQIVND (reference sequence). The CDR3 region has the DNA TGTGCCAGTAGTACAGCGGGAGGGCGGGTCACAGATACGCAGTATTTT. Its protein product is CASSTAGGRVTDTQYF.

V gene TRBV19 combines with J gene TRBJ2-2, with TRBD2 identical over 12 bases. The CDR3 loop spans 18 amino acids. Germline V gene data show CDR1 as LNHDA and CDR2 as SQIVND (reference sequence). V gave up 3 bases and J gave up 4 bases; unmatched junction bases: 9. The CDR3 loop reads CASSIKLLAGGFTGELFF. The CDR3 DNA is TGTGCCAGTAGTATTAAATTACTAGCGGGAGGCTTCACCGGGGAGCTGTTTTTT.

The chain recombines TRBV19 with TRBJ1-4, with D uncertain. The CDR3 is 15 residues long. CDR1 is LNHDA and CDR2 is SQIVND in the germline V gene (reference sequence). Trimming took off 2 bases at V and 4 bases at J, with 11 bases between the two ends. CDR3 sequence (DNA): TGTGCCAGTAGTATACGAGGAGCCTATAATGAAAAACTGTTTTTT. Its protein is CASSIRGAYNEKLFF.

This chain links TRBV24-1 with TRBJ2-1; 16 bases align to TRBD2. With 4 bases clipped from V and 7 bases from J, the junction kept 12 bases outside the gene matches. This CDR3 contains 19 residues. Per the germline V gene, CDR1 is KGHDR and CDR2 is SFDVKD. The CDR3 region is CATSDAGTSGGAGKNEQFF. The DNA of the CDR3 is TGTGCCACCAGTGACGCCGGGACTAGCGGGGGGGCCGGTAAGAATGAGCAGTTCTTC.

The chain joins TRBV4-2 to TRBJ2-3; 7 bases line up with TRBD2. CDR1 and CDR2 (germline): LGHNA, YNFKEQ. The CDR3 sequence is 14 residues long. V lost 4 bases, J lost 5 bases, and 6 bases stayed unmatched. For the CDR3, the DNA is TGTGCCAGCAGCCCCGGACTAGTAAGAGATACGCAGTATTTT. This gives the protein CASSPGLVRDTQYF.

CDR3 sequence (DNA): TGCGCCAGCAGCTGGGCCGAAGACACTGAAGCTTTCTTT. It codes for CASSWAEDTEAFF. This chain uses TRBV5-1 with TRBJ1-1; D is unresolved. The V end was cut by 3 bases, the J end by 3 bases, with 9 bases between. The germline CDR1 and CDR2 sequences are SGHRS and YFSETQ. The CDR3 has 13 residues.

The V call is TRBV5-3, the J call TRBJ2-2; D is possibly TRBD1 (6 bases). TRBV5-3 is an ORF, and what it does is uncertain. CDR3 length: 18 residues. The V gene lost 4 bases and the J gene lost 2 bases, with 21 bases spanning the gap. The CDR3 sequence: CARSPANDRRINTGELFF. The CDR3 DNA reads as TGTGCCAGAAGCCCAGCAAACGACAGGAGGATAAACACCGGGGAGCTGTTTTTT.

This clone was found once. J is TRBJ2-2 and V is TRBV6-2 or TRBV6-3, with 8 bases aligning to TRBD2. The ends lost 2 bases at V and 4 bases at J; junction bases unmatched: 9. In germline, CDR1 is MNHEY, CDR2 SVGEGT. The CDR3 is 17 amino acids. CDR3 DNA: TGTGCCAGCAGTTACACCAGCGGGAGCTCGAGCACCGGGGAGCTGTTTTTT. This gives the protein CASSYTSGSSSTGELFF.